This TCR beta chain was identified in a study of STAT3 mutations in large granular lymphocyte leukemia (dated by TCRdb to between 2018 and 2021). Study-wide context: Canonical activating STAT3 mutations were detected in roughly half of the longitudinally sequenced T-LGLL patients. As controls, the study also included longitudinal sequencing of a couple of patients with natural killer LGL leukemia. From an initial cohort of hundreds of LGL patients, 15 to 20 representative T-LGLL cases were chosen for longitudinal sequencing of TCRbeta and STAT3. Serial deep sequencing of TCRbeta CDR3 and STAT3 was performed in patients with T-cell large granular lymphocyte leukemia to reconstruct clonal hierarchy and dynamics. Each patient was sequenced at an average of approximately 3.8 time points, ranging from 2 to 8 samplings. More than half of T-LGLL patients received one or more immunosuppressive therapy regimens, with hematologic response in less than 50% of those treated. The full study reports these points: The linking of therapy response to changes in TCR clonal burden was complicated by variable intervals between samplings and differing treatment regimens. Every T-LGLL patient showed at least one immunodominant TCRbeta clonotype, and about half showed multiple immunodominant subclonotypes. Because no samples were available when a clone first appeared, clonal expansion was inferred from samplings taken at other points. The burden of the dominant TCR clone was higher than the STAT3 mutant burden in several patients, which suggests that the STAT3 mutation arose secondarily inside a clone that had already expanded. Persisting codominant clonotypes in some patients meant a small but highly pathogenic clone may have been missed. TCR clonotype switching after therapy was observed in 6 of 18 patients, and all newly emerging clones were found to be STAT3 wild type.

The CDR3 runs 15 amino acids, cysteine and phenylalanine included. The sequence is cut down to CDR3 DNA, 45 bases in frame from base 1. Trimming accounts for 0 bases at V and 10 bases at J, while the number of junction bases matched to no gene is 8. CDR1 and CDR2 (SGHAT, FQNNGV) derive from the germline V gene. This clone has only a few counts. The antigen it recognizes is unknown. No per-base quality is available; no much larger clone lies one base away. TCRbeta libraries were sequenced on an Illumina MiSeq, averaging around 40,000 productive templates per sample. TCRbeta CDR3 libraries were generated with the immunoSEQ assay using multiplex PCR amplification. On the authors' methods: Following a previously defined approach, repertoire diversity was calculated, and values close to 0 point to extremely monoclonal samples. Entries here come from immuneACCESS through TCRdb and include only in-frame sequences with V and J called. Some clones fail to appear in such tables; in the studies checked, an unresolved V gene covers under half of the shortfall, and the cause of the remainder is unknown. The V and J calls and clone size are taken from that table; D and trimming were inferred from the DNA. Across this sample there are approximately 6,200 clones, with roughly 80% seen only once. Roughly 82% of the sample goes to the ten largest clones.

DNA was extracted from blood mononuclear cells, with the same DNA used for both TCR and STAT3 sequencing. Recombination joined TRBV11-2 with TRBJ2-1, with 8 bases matching TRBD1. The sequence was collected from a man aged 35 to 55 with T-cell large granular lymphocyte leukemia. Some clones in this sample may be carry-over from other donors' samples. The age is the age at diagnosis. Sequencing input: peripheral blood mononuclear cells. The CDR3 region reads CASSLDQGRGHEQFF. The DNA reads TGTGCCAGCAGCTTAGATCAGGGCAGGGGGCACGAGCAGTTCTTC.